This T cell receptor (beta chain) was sequenced during a study of tumor and adjacent non-tumor tissue in lung cancer (dated by TCRdb to 2017 to 2018). Study-level background: Of the cohort, 11 to 12 patients had adenocarcinoma, 2 had squamous cell carcinoma and 1 had small cell lung cancer. For each patient, one tumor sample and one normal lung sample were taken, giving thirty paired specimens that underwent TCRbeta CDR3 sequencing. In total, sequencing yielded 125,075,908 productive TCRbeta reads, which works out to an average of approximately 4 million reads per sample. Among the approximately 15 patients, ages ranged from about 31 to 85 years, some ten were men and 5 were women, and disease was TNM stage I to III. The study compared bulk TCRbeta repertoires from lung tumor tissue and matched distant non-tumor lung tissue of some 16 lung cancer patients.

What the work shows at the level of the full study, not this receptor alone: TCR diversity was significantly higher in younger patients, and higher tumor TCR diversity was associated with shorter overall and disease-free survival. The methods do not name the sequencing platform or mention unique molecular identifiers. Only around 15 patients were included in the cohort, and the need for larger samples and more detailed clinical data was noted by the authors. Tumor tissue showed significantly higher TCR diversity (inverse Simpson) than normal lung tissue, at around 460 vs 160 (P = 0.0075, Mann-Whitney U test). Because peripheral blood was not sequenced, blood TCRbeta repertoires in the lung cancer patients of the study were not examined. In normal lung, the top 100 clones accounted for a significantly larger cumulative share of the repertoire than in tumor tissue.

RNA was extracted from bulk unsorted tissue and checked for quality with a NanoDrop ND-1000 and an Agilent 2100. All donors had newly diagnosed lung cancer, had not received prior chemotherapy, and were admitted for thoracic surgery in China between August and November 2014. Patients who had received previous radiotherapy or chemotherapy, or who had another concurrent cancer, were excluded from the study. Pieces of surgical tissue measuring about 1-2.2 cm3 were kept in RNAlater solution and stored at -80 degrees C until use. This clonotype was counted many times. This receptor's antigen is unknown. Per-nucleotide qualities are absent, and no much larger clonotype sits a single base away. The germline V gene gives CDR1 as SQVTM and CDR2 as ANQGSEA. V is trimmed back by 5 bases and J by 1 base, and the junction contains 10 bases that no gene match accounts for. From the cysteine through the phenylalanine, the CDR3 covers 15 amino acids. Of all the DNA, just the CDR3 is kept, 45 bases in frame from base 1.

Libraries were built with multiplex PCR. Instrument on record: Illumina HiSeq 2500. TCRbeta libraries were constructed through three rounds of nested PCR with primers (Table S4) according to protocols adapted from ARM-PCR. Before sequencing, PCR products of 200-500 bp were cut from the gel and purified using the QIAquick gel extraction kit. In the paper's pipeline: Trimmomatic was used to clean the reads, FLASH was used to merge the reads into complete CDR3 sequences, and MiTCR was used to assign the reads to V(D)J germline segments. Clonal diversity was computed as the inverse Simpson's index with VDJtools. A read counted as productive if the sequence was in-frame and lacked a premature stop codon. TCRdb redid the processing of the public reads, applying fastp at Q25 and MiXCR, and retained in-frame beta chains. Records with the same CDR3 protein are collapsed into one entry carrying the most frequent genes and DNA. The V and J calls were not made by the authors but by TCRdb's processing. For this sample there are roughly 81,000 distinct CDR3 sequences; 61% appear just once. Roughly 15% of the sample is held by the ten biggest clonotypes.

The sequenced sample was lung tumor tissue. Recombination connected TRBV29-1 to TRBJ1-1; the central 7 bases match TRBD1. This sequence originates from a man in his 70s with non-small cell lung cancer. The CDR3 corresponds to CSVITAGGWNTEAFF. The DNA is as follows: TGCAGCGTTATAACGGCAGGGGGATGGAACACTGAAGCTTTCTTT.